These 20 T cell receptor beta chains were all obtained from the same sample, sequenced in a study of shared clonotypes between healthy human individuals. TCRdb's copy holds only in-frame clones and misses some; the assay was immunoSEQ multiplex PCR. The repertoire holds more than 450,000 clones, with approximately 85% as singletons. The sample comprised PBMCs. These receptors were taken from a woman between 35 and 50 years old in good health. Some clones in this sample may be carry-over from other donors' samples.

There are a few counts of this clone. This rearrangement joins TRBV4-1 to TRBJ2-5; the match to TRBD2 covers 12 bases. Germline V CDR1 and CDR2: MGHRA, YSYEKL. Trimming took 1 base from V and 0 from J; bases not matched to a gene: 9. The CDR3 is 19 amino acids. In nucleotides, the CDR3 is TGCGCCAGCAGCCAAGCGAGGGCCGGGACTAGCGGGTACCAAGAGACCCAGTACTTC. Its protein product is CASSQARAGTSGYQETQYF.

The count of this clone is one. V gene TRBV28 combines with J gene TRBJ1-5, with 7 bases lining up with TRBD1. The germline gives CDR1 MDHEN, CDR2 SYDVKM. V lost 6 bases, J lost 4 bases, and 9 bases stayed unmatched. This CDR3 comprises 15 residues. CDR3 region: CASRRPGTANQPQHF. Here the CDR3 DNA reads TGTGCCAGCAGAAGACCCGGGACAGCAAATCAGCCCCAGCATTTT. Complete variable domain (other parts from reference TRBV28 and TRBJ1-5): DVKVTQSSRYLVKRTGEKVFLECVQDMDHENMFWYRQDPGLGLRLIYFSYDVKMKEKGDIPEGYSVSREKKERFSLILESASTNQTSMYLCASRRPGTANQPQHFGDGTRLSIL.

As regards this clone: Other nucleotide sequences from this sample produce the same CDR3. The V call is TRBV5-4, the J call TRBJ2-5; weak D call: TRBD2 (5 bases). Germline lookup yields CDR1 SGHNT and CDR2 YYREEE (reference sequence). The CDR3 extends over 13 amino acids. Deletions cut 0 bases from V and 5 bases from J, with 8 bases between. The CDR3 bases are TGTGCCAGCAGCTTGGCCGGCGGGGAGACCCAGTACTTC. Translated, it gives CASSLAGGETQYF.

V and J are TRBV30 and TRBJ2-5, with 14 positions matching TRBD2. Germline values: CDR1 GTSNPN, CDR2 SVGIG (reference sequence). This CDR3 is built from 16 residues. The junction had 6 bases not matched to a gene; V was cut back by 2 bases and J by 4 bases. CDR3 nucleotide sequence: TGTGCCTGGAGTACCGGACTAGCGGGAGGAGCAGAGACCCAGTACTTC. It is translated as CAWSTGLAGGAETQYF. The full variable domain, its missing parts supplied by reference TRBV30 and TRBJ2-5, is SQTIHQWPATLVQPVGSPLSLECTVEGTSNPNLYWYRQAAGRGLQLLFYSVGIGQISSEVPQNLSASRPQDRQFILSSKKLLLSDSGFYLCAWSTGLAGGAETQYFGPGTRLLVL.

Comments on this clone: A read error may produce the germline difference seen at one junction end. The rearrangement uses TRBV12-5 and TRBJ2-3; no reliable D call. Per germline, CDR1 LGHNT and CDR2 FRNRAP. The CDR3 runs to 15 residues. CDR3 sequence reads: CASGPPRGSHRYAVF. CDR3 in DNA: TGTGCTAGTGGCCCCCCGAGAGGTAGCCACAGATACGCAGTATTT.

The chain combines TRBV10-2 with TRBJ2-7; D is perhaps TRBD1 (6 bases). The V and J ends lost 7 bases and 3 bases respectively, with 13 bases between them. The CDR3 spans 13 residues. Per germline, CDR1 WSHSY and CDR2 SAAADI. CDR3 loop: CASNEQGVYEQYF. In DNA, the CDR3 is TGCGCCAGCAACGAACAGGGAGTCTACGAGCAGTACTTC.

On this clone: The junction and the germline gene differ at one end; a read error may be behind it. This chain uses TRBV19 with TRBJ1-5; 8 bases are a match to TRBD1. The germline CDR1 and CDR2 sequences are LNHDA and SQIVND (reference sequence). The CDR3 contains 19 residues. For the CDR3, the DNA is TGTGCCAGCAGTATTCTACCCGGACAGGGATTATATAGCAATCAGCCCCAGCATTTT. Translation gives CASSILPGQGLYSNQPQHF. The full variable domain, completed using reference TRBV19 and TRBJ1-5, is DGGITQSPKYLFRKEGQNVTLSCEQNLNHDAMYWYRQDPGQGLRLIYYSQIVNDFQKGDIAEGYSVSREKKESFPLTVTSAQKNPTAFYLCASSILPGQGLYSNQPQHFGDGTRLSIL.

CDR3 loop: CASSLDAGSGETQYF. The DNA for the CDR3 is TGTGCCAGCAGCTTAGACGCGGGAAGTGGGGAGACCCAGTACTTC. This chain links TRBV7-2 with TRBJ2-5; D may be TRBD2 (6 bases). CDR3 length: 15 residues. Germline V gives CDR1 SGHTA, CDR2 FQGNSA. V was shortened by 1 base and J by 5 bases, with 14 bases between the two germline ends.

The chain is built from TRBV29-1 and TRBJ2-7; TRBD1 might be the D (5 bases). The CDR3 covers 11 residues. The germline V gene encodes CDR1 SQVTM and CDR2 ANQGSEA. Trimming removed 5 bases from V and 3 bases from J, with 8 bases in between. The CDR3 nucleotides are TGCAGCGTTCGACAGAGCTACGAGCAGTACTTC. Translation gives CSVRQSYEQYF.

The V call is TRBV11-2, the J call TRBJ1-2, with TRBD1 as a possible D gene (6 bases). V lost 0 bases to trimming and J lost 6 bases, with 11 bases between them. CDR3 length: 14 residues. The germline V gene has CDR1 SGHAT and CDR2 FQNNGV. DNA for the CDR3: TGTGCCAGCAGCTTAGATCGAGCAGGGGATGGCTACACCTTC. It encodes CASSLDRAGDGYTF.

In its sample, this clone was seen a few times. J is TRBJ1-5 and V is TRBV7-2; no definite D call. V dropped 5 bases and J dropped 1 base, with 9 bases sitting between them. The CDR3 sequence is 14 residues long. Looked up from germline, CDR1 is SGHTA and CDR2 is FQGNSA. CDR3 in DNA: TGTGCCAGCAGCCCCCATACCAGCAATCAGCCCCAGCATTTT. Its protein is CASSPHTSNQPQHF.

The chain recombines TRBV5-1 with TRBJ2-6, with TRBD1 as a possible D gene (6 bases). The V end was cut by 4 bases, the J end by 2 bases, with 10 bases between. Germline lookup yields CDR1 SGHRS and CDR2 YFSETQ. The CDR3 runs to 15 residues. CDR3 amino acids: CASSPRGAGANVLTF. In DNA form, the CDR3 reads TGCGCCAGCAGCCCCAGGGGTGCTGGGGCCAACGTCCTGACTTTC.

The chain recombines TRBV4-3 with TRBJ1-4; unclear D gene. Looked up from germline, CDR1 is LGHNA and CDR2 is YSLEER. V lost 1 base and J 0 bases, leaving 12 bases between the germline ends. The CDR3 contains 17 residues. The CDR3 nucleotides read TGCGCCAGCAGCCAAGTATTCGCAATGGCAACTAATGAAAAACTGTTTTTT. It is translated as CASSQVFAMATNEKLFF.

This clone was seen more than once but under ten times. The genes are TRBV5-6 and TRBJ2-7; the match to TRBD1 covers 7 bases. CDR1 is SGHDT, CDR2 YYEEEE, per germline. J gave up 4 bases and V 6 bases, and 7 bases lay outside the gene matches. There are 13 residues in the CDR3. CDR3 bases: TGTGCCAGCACCCCATGGGACAGATACGAGCAGTACTTC. It is translated as CASTPWDRYEQYF.

The chain links TRBV18 to TRBJ2-3; 7 bases map to TRBD2. Looked up from germline, CDR1 is KGHSH and CDR2 is LQKENI. The CDR3 contains 14 residues. The trim removed 6 bases at V and 0 bases at J, leaving 3 bases unmatched. The CDR3 DNA reads as TGTGCCAGCTCGCTAGCGGCTAGCACAGATACGCAGTATTTT. It is translated as CASSLAASTDTQYF.

The J gene is TRBJ2-5, the V gene TRBV28; D is uncertain. Germline V CDR1 and CDR2: MDHEN, SYDVKM. The CDR3 extends over 18 amino acids. The V gene lost 1 base and the J gene lost 3 bases, with 21 bases spanning the gap. The DNA for the CDR3 is TGTGCCAGCAGTTTATTAACCCATGAGCCGGATTCTAAAGAGACCCAGTACTTC. Its translation is CASSLLTHEPDSKETQYF.

The chain recombines TRBV6-6 with TRBJ1-5; no definite D call. The V gene lost 8 bases and the J gene lost 5 bases, with 22 bases spanning the gap. CDR3 length equals 16 residues. Germline lookup yields CDR1 MNHNY and CDR2 SVGAGI (reference sequence). The CDR3 bases are TGTGCCAGCGGTTCCTTCACTGGGATGTGGGATCAGCCCCAGCATTTT. Amino acids: CASGSFTGMWDQPQHF.

The chain carries TRBV30 and TRBJ2-3; 12 bases align to TRBD2. The CDR3 covers 16 residues. The ends lost 3 bases at V and 6 bases at J; junction bases unmatched: 10. In germline, CDR1 is GTSNPN, CDR2 SVGIG (reference sequence). The chain's CDR3 is CAWSRARLAGGDTQYF. The DNA of the CDR3 is TGTGCCTGGAGCCGGGCCCGTCTAGCGGGAGGGGATACGCAGTATTTT.

This chain links TRBV7-2 with TRBJ2-6, with unresolved D. The V gene lost 1 base and the J gene lost 3 bases, with 4 bases spanning the gap. Germline assignment: CDR1 SGHTA and CDR2 FQGNSA. This CDR3 is 14 amino acids long. The CDR3 DNA follows: TGTGCCAGCAGCTTAGTGGTTGGGGCCAACGTCCTGACTTTC. The encoded protein is CASSLVVGANVLTF.

Concerning this clone itself: This same CDR3 is encoded by further DNA sequences in the sample. V is TRBV11-3 and J is TRBJ2-1; no clear D. From germline, CDR1 is SGHNT and CDR2 YENEEA. Trimming removed 6 bases from V and 1 base from J, with 10 bases in between. The CDR3 spans 14 residues. The CDR3 sequence is CASSVSGSYNEQFF. The CDR3 nucleotides are TGTGCCAGCAGTGTCAGTGGATCCTACAATGAGCAGTTCTTC.